This T cell receptor (beta chain) was profiled in a study of cytomegalovirus exposure and HLA in healthy donors. The study's findings and limits: It was reported that the classifier diagnosed cytomegalovirus status with high specificity and sensitivity in both the original and validation cohorts. The study recorded over 150 TCR beta chains that were cytomegalovirus-associated.

Germline CDR1 is SGHRS and CDR2 is YFSETQ. The CDR3 sequence is 13 residues long. The V end lost 4 bases, the J end lost 3 bases, and 11 bases lay between the germline ends. Repertoires were generated with immunoSEQ multiplex PCR, while TCRdb's copy carries only in-frame clones and drops some. The sample consists of 250,000 or so clones, about 90% of them appearing once. The table lists this clone with a few counts. Its specificity is not known. The sample was PBMCs. The TCR was taken from a woman aged 18-29 years in good health and CMV-seronegative. This sequence joins TRBV5-1 and TRBJ2-7, with D possibly TRBD1 on 6 matching bases. CDR3 amino acids: CASSATGHYEQYF. In nucleotides, the CDR3 is TGCGCCAGCAGCGCGACAGGACACTACGAGCAGTACTTC. The full variable domain, rest sourced from reference TRBV5-1 and TRBJ2-7, is KAGVTQTPRYLIKTRGQQVTLSCSPISGHRSVSWYQQTPGQGLQFLFEYFSETQRNKGNFPGRFSGRQFSNSRSEMNVSTLELGDSALYLCASSATGHYEQYFGPGTRLTVT.